The source of this T cell receptor beta chain is a study of T-cell reconstitution after alpha-beta-depleted transplantation in children. Unique molecular identifiers tagged the TCRbeta library. MiXCR, applied by TCRdb to the PCR reads, yields one record per CDR3 protein. The sample lists 200,000 to 250,000 distinct CDR3 sequences, approximately 8.9% seen once, with 6.3% in the top ten. There are many counts of this clonotype. The sequence was collected from a male patient under 18 who had a stem cell transplant for acute lymphoblastic leukemia, so the T cells may come from the graft donor. The source was PBMCs, mostly from graft donor cells, collected 180 days after TCRalphabeta/CD19-depleted stem cell transplant.

CDR3: CATGGVPYGYTF. CDR3 DNA sequence: TGTGCCACAGGGGGCGTACCCTATGGCTACACCTTC. V usage is TRBV28 and J usage is TRBJ1-2; 8 positions agree with TRBD1. The length of the CDR3 is 12 residues. The V gene's germline CDR1 is MDHEN and CDR2 SYDVKM. The ends lost 10 bases at V and 4 bases at J; junction bases unmatched: 5.